The present TCR beta chain was sequenced within a study of OX40 agonist ivuxolimab in advanced cancers. Study in general: A mean age of around 63 years, range about 20 to 79, was recorded, and roughly 80% were male. Study findings and constraints: In the 0.1 to 3.0 mg/kg range, CD4+ and CD8+ blood T cells had expanded clonally by week 6.

TCRdb keeps only in-frame clones here, not all; method: immunoSEQ multiplex PCR. Of 45,000 to 50,000 clones listed, 79% are singletons. With regard to this clone: Antigen unknown.

The germline V gene has CDR1 SNHLY and CDR2 FYNNEI. The CDR3 length is 17 residues. The V end was cut by 6 bases, the J end by 2 bases, with 22 bases between. The sample was CD4+ or CD8+ T cells sorted from blood, taken in a trial of the OX40 agonist ivuxolimab. This receptor was taken from an adult with an advanced solid tumor such as melanoma, head and neck, liver or kidney cancer. The chain is built from TRBV2 and TRBJ1-2; D possibly corresponds to TRBD1 (5 bases). The CDR3 is CASRGDLALSSNYGYTF. For the CDR3, the DNA is TGTGCCAGCAGAGGGGATCTGGCCCTCAGTTCGAACTATGGCTACACCTTC.